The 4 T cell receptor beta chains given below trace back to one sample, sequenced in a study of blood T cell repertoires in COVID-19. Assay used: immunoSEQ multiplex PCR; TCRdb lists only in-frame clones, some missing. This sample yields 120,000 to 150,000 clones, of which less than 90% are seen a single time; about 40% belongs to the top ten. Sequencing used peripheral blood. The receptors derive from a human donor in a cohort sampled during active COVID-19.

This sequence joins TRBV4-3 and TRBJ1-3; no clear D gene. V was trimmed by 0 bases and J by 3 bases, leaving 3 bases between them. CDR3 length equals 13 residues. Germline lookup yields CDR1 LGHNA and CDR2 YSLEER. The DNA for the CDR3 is TGCGCCAGCAGCCAAGACCGTGGAAACACCATATATTTT. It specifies CASSQDRGNTIYF.

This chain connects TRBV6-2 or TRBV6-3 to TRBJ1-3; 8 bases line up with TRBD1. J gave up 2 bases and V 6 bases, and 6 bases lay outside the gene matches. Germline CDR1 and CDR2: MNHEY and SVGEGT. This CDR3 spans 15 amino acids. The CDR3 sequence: CASSALDRAGNTIYF. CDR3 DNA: TGTGCCAGCAGCGCCTTGGACAGGGCTGGAAACACCATATATTTT.

CDR3 loop: CATSRDLQVNTEAFF. In nucleotides, the CDR3 is TGTGCCACCAGCAGAGATTTACAGGTGAACACTGAAGCTTTCTTT. The chain combines TRBV15 with TRBJ1-1, with D tentatively TRBD1 (5 bases). V lost 0 bases and J lost 0, with 8 bases in between. Germline CDR1 LNHNV, CDR2 YYDKDF (reference sequence). The CDR3 length is 15 residues.

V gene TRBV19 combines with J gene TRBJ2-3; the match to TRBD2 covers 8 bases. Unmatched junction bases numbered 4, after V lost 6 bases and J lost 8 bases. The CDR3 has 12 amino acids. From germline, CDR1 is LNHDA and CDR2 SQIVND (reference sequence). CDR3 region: CASSVREGTQYF. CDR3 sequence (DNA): TGTGCCAGTAGCGTCCGGGAGGGTACGCAGTATTTT.